These 27 T cell receptor beta chains were all obtained from the same sample, sequenced in a study of cytomegalovirus exposure and HLA in healthy donors. The PCR contained 60 Vbeta and 13 Jbeta primers. Repertoires were generated with immunoSEQ multiplex PCR, while TCRdb's copy carries only in-frame clones and drops some. The table lists about 130,000 clones, around 80% of them singletons. The sample comprised PBMCs. These receptors all stem from a female donor in good health and CMV-seronegative.

This rearrangement joins TRBV6-5 to TRBJ1-5; 7 bases match TRBD1. The CDR3 is 15 residues long. In germline, CDR1 is MNHEY, CDR2 SVGAGI. With V trimmed by 8 bases and J by 3 bases, 10 bases remained unmatched. CDR3 in amino acids: CASGVNRGLNQPQHF. The DNA of the CDR3 is TGTGCCAGCGGGGTTAACAGGGGCCTCAATCAGCCCCAGCATTTT.

This rearrangement joins TRBV9 to TRBJ2-5; 7 positions agree with TRBD1. The J call may be mistaken, given a closer DNA end match to TRBJ2-7. Germline V gene lookup returns CDR1 SGDLS and CDR2 YYNGEE. This CDR3 is built from 15 residues. CDR3 residues: CASSAGTDFSYEQYF. As DNA, the CDR3 is TGTGCCAGCAGCGCCGGGACAGATTTCTCCTACGAGCAGTACTTC.

This chain uses TRBV7-9 with TRBJ2-7; a weak D match, TRBD2 (6 bases). This CDR3 region has 16 residues. Per the germline V gene, CDR1 is SEHNR and CDR2 is FQNEAQ (reference sequence). The V and J ends lost 2 bases and 2 bases respectively, with 16 bases between them. The CDR3 nucleotides are TGTGCCAGCAGCTTAATTGCGGGACCCAAGACCTACGAGCAGTACTTC. Protein product: CASSLIAGPKTYEQYF.

This chain connects TRBV7-3 to TRBJ2-2; TRBD2 matches 10 bases. This CDR3 contains 15 residues. The trim removed 5 bases at V and 5 bases at J, leaving 5 bases unmatched. Germline V gene lookup returns CDR1 SGHTA and CDR2 FQGTGA. The CDR3 bases are TGTGCCAGCAGCCCCGGGACTAGCGCAACCGGGGAGCTGTTTTTT. Translating it yields CASSPGTSATGELFF.

This clone was observed a handful of times. The CDR3 protein is CAWRFGAGATNEQFF. The CDR3 nucleotides read TGTGCCTGGAGATTCGGCGCGGGGGCCACCAATGAGCAGTTCTTC. This chain uses TRBV30 with TRBJ2-1; TRBD2 is a possible D gene (7 bases). CDR1 is GTSNPN and CDR2 is SVGIG in the germline V gene (reference sequence). The CDR3 is made up of 15 amino acids. V was clipped by 3 bases and J by 6 bases, with 18 bases between them. Variable domain in full (rest from reference TRBV30 and TRBJ2-1): SQTIHQWPATLVQPVGSPLSLECTVEGTSNPNLYWYRQAAGRGLQLLFYSVGIGQISSEVPQNLSASRPQDRQFILSSKKLLLSDSGFYLCAWRFGAGATNEQFFGPGTRLTVL.

This sequence joins TRBV6-4 and TRBJ1-1; 7 positions match TRBD1. CDR1 is MRHNA, CDR2 SNTAGT, per germline. The CDR3 covers 13 residues. J gave up 8 bases and V 5 bases, and 8 bases lay outside the gene matches. The DNA for the CDR3 is TGTGCCAGCAGTCCCAGGACAGGATTAGAAGCTTTCTTT. Translation: CASSPRTGLEAFF.

The V call is TRBV6-1, the J call TRBJ1-5; no clear D gene. The V end lost 1 base, the J end lost 10 bases, and 5 bases lay between the germline ends. The CDR3 runs to 11 residues. Looked up from germline, CDR1 is MNHNS and CDR2 is SASEGT. The DNA of the CDR3 is TGTGCCAGCAGTGAAGTCTTTCCCCAGCATTTT. It is translated as CASSEVFPQHF.

V is TRBV6-1 and J is TRBJ2-7; the match to TRBD2 covers 12 bases. Trimming cost V 3 bases and J 2 bases; bases outside gene matches: 5. This CDR3 has 16 residues. Germline lookup yields CDR1 MNHNS and CDR2 SASEGT. CDR3 sequence (DNA): TGTGCCAGCAGTGATACGGGACTAGCGGGCGCCTACGAGCAGTACTTC. Residues: CASSDTGLAGAYEQYF.

The chain carries TRBV25-1 and TRBJ1-2; 8 bases line up with TRBD1. The CDR3 is 14 residues long. The V segment lost 2 bases and the J segment 8 bases; nucleotides outside the gene matches: 7. Per germline, CDR1 MGHDK and CDR2 SYGVNS. The CDR3 region is CASSEIGQGGGYTF. The CDR3, as DNA: TGTGCCAGCAGTGAAATCGGACAGGGTGGGGGCTACACCTTC.

This clone was picked up a small number of times. The V gene is TRBV6-1, the J gene TRBJ1-3; the D gene is possibly TRBD1 (5 bases). The length of the CDR3 is 17 residues. Germline V lookup: CDR1 MNHNS, CDR2 SASEGT. V was pared by 3 bases and J by 0 bases, with 15 bases between. The CDR3 region has the DNA TGTGCCAGCAGTGAGCGGGACGGCAGGTACTCTGGAAACACCATATATTTT. Its translation: CASSERDGRYSGNTIYF.

This clone occurred a few times. The rearrangement uses TRBV19 and TRBJ1-2, with 9 positions matching TRBD1. Germline loops: CDR1 LNHDA, CDR2 SQIVND (reference sequence). The CDR3 has 14 residues. Trimming removed 6 bases from V and 2 bases from J; junction bases left unmatched: 4. CDR3 residues: CASSLDRGNYGYTF. The CDR3 bases are TGTGCCAGTAGCCTAGACAGGGGGAACTATGGCTACACCTTC.

The CDR3 DNA sequence: TGTGCCATCAGAGCAAACCGGGACAGGGGTGAGGAGCAGTACTTC. Translating gives CAIRANRDRGEEQYF. The chain uses TRBV10-3 and TRBJ2-7; 10 nucleotides line up with TRBD1. CDR3 length: 15 residues. Germline values: CDR1 ENHRY, CDR2 SYGVKD. Germline trimming cut 6 bases from V and 7 bases from J; bases unmatched to any gene: 12.

This sequence joins TRBV6-4 and TRBJ1-6, with D perhaps TRBD1 (5 bases). Germline CDR1 MRHNA, CDR2 SNTAGT. V dropped 7 bases and J dropped 0 bases, with 13 bases sitting between them. CDR3 length equals 16 residues. CDR3 amino acids: CASNRTPSSYNSPLHF. Here the CDR3 DNA reads TGTGCCAGCAACAGGACGCCAAGCTCCTATAATTCACCCCTCCACTTT.

V and J are TRBV7-9 and TRBJ2-7; perhaps TRBD2 as D (6 bases). From germline, CDR1 is SEHNR and CDR2 FQNEAQ (reference sequence). Trimming left V 2 bases short and J 0 bases short, with 11 bases between. There are 15 residues in the CDR3. The CDR3 is CASSLLGGSSYEQYF. CDR3 in DNA: TGTGCCAGCAGCTTATTGGGGGGTAGCTCCTACGAGCAGTACTTC.

About this clone itself: The same CDR3 is also encoded by other DNA sequences in this sample. The chain has TRBV5-1 and TRBJ2-7; D may be TRBD1 (6 bases). The CDR3 runs to 14 residues. Germline loops: CDR1 SGHRS, CDR2 YFSETQ. V was clipped by 3 bases and J by 2 bases, with 12 bases between them. CDR3 residues: CASSSSGGPYEQYF. CDR3 DNA: TGCGCCAGCAGCTCGAGTGGGGGCCCCTACGAGCAGTACTTC.

The CDR3 DNA reads TGTGCTAGTGGTTTGGTAAGCGGGCGTTCCGACACCATATATTTT. This gives the protein CASGLVSGRSDTIYF. This chain joins TRBV12-5 and TRBJ1-3; no clear D. The CDR3 has 15 amino acids. The germline V and J ends were trimmed by 0 bases and 8 bases, with 14 bases remaining between them. Germline lookup yields CDR1 LGHNT and CDR2 FRNRAP.

J is TRBJ2-3 and V is TRBV7-9, with D perhaps TRBD1 (5 bases). The CDR3 has 14 residues. Trimming cost V 1 base and J 4 bases, with 9 bases left between them. The germline CDR1 and CDR2 sequences are SEHNR and FQNEAQ (reference sequence). CDR3 in amino acids: CASSLEPGSDTQYF. As DNA, the CDR3 is TGTGCCAGCAGCTTAGAACCAGGGTCAGATACGCAGTATTTT. Drawing the rest from reference TRBV7-9 and TRBJ2-3, the complete variable domain is DTGVSQNPRHKITKRGQNVTFRCDPISEHNRLYWYRQTLGQGPEFLTYFQNEAQLEKSRLLSDRFSAERPKGSFSTLEIQRTEQGDSAMYLCASSLEPGSDTQYFGPGTRLTVL.

The chain carries TRBV10-3 and TRBJ1-2; 8 bases align to TRBD1. The CDR3 loop spans 15 amino acids. Germline V gene sequence: CDR1 ENHRY, CDR2 SYGVKD. With V trimmed by 3 bases and J by 5 bases, 8 bases remained unmatched. The CDR3: CAISDSPDRGYGYTF. The CDR3 DNA sequence: TGTGCCATCAGTGATTCTCCCGACAGGGGTTATGGCTACACCTTC.

The V and J genes are TRBV5-1 and TRBJ2-2; 11 positions agree with TRBD2. The CDR3 length is 15 residues. With V trimmed by 4 bases and J by 5 bases, 4 bases remained unmatched. Looked up from germline, CDR1 is SGHRS and CDR2 is YFSETQ. The CDR3 coding sequence is TGCGCCAGCAGCCCTACTAGCGGGAGTACCGGGGAGCTGTTTTTT. This sequence encodes CASSPTSGSTGELFF.

This chain connects TRBV30 to TRBJ1-1; 8 bases fit TRBD1. Trimming removed 0 bases from V and 5 bases from J; junction bases left unmatched: 5. CDR1 and CDR2 (germline): GTSNPN, SVGIG (reference sequence). The CDR3 is made up of 14 amino acids. The DNA for the CDR3 is TGTGCCTGGAGTGTAGGCCAGGGGGCGACTGAAGCTTTCTTT. Protein: CAWSVGQGATEAFF.

The chain couples TRBV19 to TRBJ2-3; 8 nucleotides line up with TRBD2. V gave up 3 bases and J gave up 8 bases; unmatched junction bases: 16. Per germline, CDR1 LNHDA and CDR2 SQIVND (reference sequence). The CDR3 covers 17 residues. CDR3 DNA: TGTGCCAGTAGTATCCGGGGGCCGGGAGGGTCCCCAAGTACGCAGTATTTT. This encodes CASSIRGPGGSPSTQYF.

The chain is built from TRBV4-1 and TRBJ1-4; D gene unclear. This CDR3 region has 16 residues. Germline V CDR1 and CDR2: MGHRA, YSYEKL. Trimming took 0 bases from V and 7 from J, leaving 15 bases between them. The CDR3 spells CASSQDRVLLGEKLFF. The CDR3 nucleotides are TGCGCCAGCAGCCAAGATCGAGTTCTTCTCGGTGAAAAACTGTTTTTT.

This chain uses TRBV28 with TRBJ2-7; TRBD1 aligns across 7 bases. Germline lookup yields CDR1 MDHEN and CDR2 SYDVKM. This CDR3 has 14 residues. J was trimmed by 4 bases and V by 4 bases; bases with no gene match: 7. The CDR3 sequence: CASSSSTGKYEQYF. As DNA, the CDR3 is TGTGCCAGCAGTTCCTCGACAGGGAAATACGAGCAGTACTTC.

The chain recombines TRBV7-9 with TRBJ1-6, with D possibly matching TRBD1 (5 bases). The CDR3 is made up of 12 amino acids. The V gene's germline CDR1 is SEHNR and CDR2 FQNEAQ (reference sequence). V lost 5 bases and J lost 9, with 8 bases in between. CDR3: CASSRDSSPLHF. The CDR3 nucleotides are TGTGCCAGCAGCCGCGACAGTTCACCCCTCCACTTT.

This clone showed up just a few times. V is TRBV9 and J is TRBJ2-7; a possible D gene is TRBD2 (5 bases). The CDR3 consists of 13 residues. CDR1 and CDR2 (germline): SGDLS, YYNGEE. V lost 0 bases and J 2 bases, leaving 6 bases between the germline ends. The CDR3 coding sequence is TGTGCCAGCAGCGTAGCCGGGACCTACGAGCAGTACTTC. The encoded protein is CASSVAGTYEQYF. Full variable domain (outside the CDR3, taken from reference TRBV9 and TRBJ2-7): DSGVTQTPKHLITATGQRVTLRCSPRSGDLSVYWYQQSLDQGLQFLIQYYNGEERAKGNILERFSAQQFPDLHSELNLSSLELGDSALYFCASSVAGTYEQYFGPGTRLTVT.

The V gene is TRBV4-1, the J gene TRBJ1-1; the D gene is possibly TRBD1 (6 bases). CDR3 length: 16 residues. The germline gives CDR1 MGHRA, CDR2 YSYEKL. V was shortened by 1 base and J by 0 bases, with 12 bases between the two germline ends. The CDR3 reads CASSQVTGVMNTEAFF. The DNA for the CDR3 is TGCGCCAGCAGCCAAGTGACAGGAGTGATGAACACTGAAGCTTTCTTT.

The J gene is TRBJ2-5, the V gene TRBV11-2, with D possibly being TRBD1 (5 bases). The CDR3 totals 13 residues. V was clipped by 5 bases and J by 2 bases, with 9 bases between them. CDR1 SGHAT and CDR2 FQNNGV come from the germline V gene. In DNA, the CDR3 is TGTGCCAGCAGCCCTGACAGACAAGAGACCCAGTACTTC. This gives the protein CASSPDRQETQYF.